The TCR beta chain under discussion was sequenced for a study of blood T cell repertoires in COVID-19. The assay was immunoSEQ multiplex PCR, and TCRdb's table has in-frame clones only and misses some. The sample contains about 200,000 clones, roughly four fifths of which appear only once. The germline CDR1 and CDR2 sequences are KGHSH and LQKENI. The CDR3 is made up of 14 amino acids. With 2 bases clipped from V and 2 bases from J, the junction kept 2 bases outside the gene matches. Sequencing was performed on peripheral blood. This receptor was obtained from a woman in her seventies with active or convalescent COVID-19. J is TRBJ2-7 and V is TRBV18, with 8 bases matching TRBD2. The CDR3 region has the DNA TGTGCCAGCTCACCAGGCGGGAGGCCCTACGAGCAGTACTTC. Its translation is CASSPGGRPYEQYF.